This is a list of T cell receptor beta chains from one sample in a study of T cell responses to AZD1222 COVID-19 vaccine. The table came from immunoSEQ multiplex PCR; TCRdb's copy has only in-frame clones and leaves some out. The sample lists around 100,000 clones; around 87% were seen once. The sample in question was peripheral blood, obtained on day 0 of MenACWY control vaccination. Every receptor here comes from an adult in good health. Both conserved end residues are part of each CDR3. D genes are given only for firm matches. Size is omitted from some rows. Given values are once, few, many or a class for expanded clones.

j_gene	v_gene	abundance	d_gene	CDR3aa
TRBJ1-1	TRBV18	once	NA	CASSLTGWTEAFF
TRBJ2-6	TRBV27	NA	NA	CASSLYSSGANVLTF
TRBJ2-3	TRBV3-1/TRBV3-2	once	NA	CASSPTRIDTQYF
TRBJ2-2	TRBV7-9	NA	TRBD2	CASSLSSGGTGELFF
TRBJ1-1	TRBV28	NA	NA	CASSLSGTVNTEAFF
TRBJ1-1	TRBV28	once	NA	CASTSVPMNTEAFF
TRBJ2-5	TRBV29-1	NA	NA	CSVRGKQGQETQYF
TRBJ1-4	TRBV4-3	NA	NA	CASSQDIPQGAEKLFF
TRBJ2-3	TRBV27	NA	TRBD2	CASSPGGPRTDTQYF
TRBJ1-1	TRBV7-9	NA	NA	CASSPPGDEAFF
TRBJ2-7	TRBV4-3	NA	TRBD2	CASSQSVGLAGSGDEQYF
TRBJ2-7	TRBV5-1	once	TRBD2	CASSASGRANEQYF
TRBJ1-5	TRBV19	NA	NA	CASSSPVFRDQPQHF
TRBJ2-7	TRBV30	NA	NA	CAWTRGVGEQYF
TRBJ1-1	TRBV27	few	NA	CASSLFSAGVATEAFF
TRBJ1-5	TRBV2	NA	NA	CASSERQRNQPQHF
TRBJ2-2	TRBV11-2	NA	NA	CASSWAEGGVAELFF
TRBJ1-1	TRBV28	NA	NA	CASSLYGVRTEAFF
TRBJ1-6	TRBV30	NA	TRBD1	CAWSEVRGNSPLHF
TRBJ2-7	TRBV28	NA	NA	CASGQDSYEQYF
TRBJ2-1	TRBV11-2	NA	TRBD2	CASSNLAGGGHEQFF
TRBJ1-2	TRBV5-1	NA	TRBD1	CASTPSGTGVYGYTF
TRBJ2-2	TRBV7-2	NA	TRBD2	CASSFSGRGTGELFF
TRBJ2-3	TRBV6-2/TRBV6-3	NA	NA	CASSYFAGDTQYF
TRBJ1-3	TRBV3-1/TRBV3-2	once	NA	CASSQGPVSGNTIYF
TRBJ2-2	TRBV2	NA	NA	CASSDRGADTGELFF
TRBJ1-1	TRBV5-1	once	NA	CASSFSRNTEAFF
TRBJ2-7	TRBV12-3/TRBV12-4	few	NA	CASSLGFGEQYF
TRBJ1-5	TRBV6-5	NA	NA	CASSYSIRGSAQHF
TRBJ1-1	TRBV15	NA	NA	CATSRDRRATEAFF
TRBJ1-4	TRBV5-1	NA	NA	CASSLGTGGSDEKLFF
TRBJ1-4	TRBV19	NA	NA	CASTLGGGASEKLFF
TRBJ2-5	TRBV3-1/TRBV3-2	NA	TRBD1	CASSLIPDRGETQYF
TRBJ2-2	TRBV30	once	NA	CAWTPYSTGELFF
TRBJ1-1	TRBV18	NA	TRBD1	CASSVRPGTGDAFF
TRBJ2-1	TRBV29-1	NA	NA	CSVAGPYDSINNEQFF
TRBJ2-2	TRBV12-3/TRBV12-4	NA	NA	CASTTQGGGELFF
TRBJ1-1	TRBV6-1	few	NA	CASSEHQDGSAEAFF
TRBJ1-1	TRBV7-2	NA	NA	CASSLVVGNTEAFF
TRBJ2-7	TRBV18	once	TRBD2	CASSPPSLAGSEQYF
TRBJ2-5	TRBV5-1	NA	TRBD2	CASSLAPGLAEETQYF
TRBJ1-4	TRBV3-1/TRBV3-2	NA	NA	CASSQNPGLTGEKLFF
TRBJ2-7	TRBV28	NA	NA	CASSQVGLLYEQYF
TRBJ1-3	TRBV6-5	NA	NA	CASTSSGNTIYF
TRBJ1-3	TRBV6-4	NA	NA	CASSDGGNVGNTIYF
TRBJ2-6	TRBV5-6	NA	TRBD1	CASSPEGGRFYSGANVLTF
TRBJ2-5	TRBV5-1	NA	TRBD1	CASSSRGRETQYF
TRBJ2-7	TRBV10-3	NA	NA	CAISESGIQGSEQYF
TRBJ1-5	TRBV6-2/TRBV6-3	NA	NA	CASSWGSNQPQHF
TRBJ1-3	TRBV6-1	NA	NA	CASRERGGATGNTIYF
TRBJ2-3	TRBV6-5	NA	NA	CASSSWTDTQYF
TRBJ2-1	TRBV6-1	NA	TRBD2	CASSEPGLAVKNNEQFF
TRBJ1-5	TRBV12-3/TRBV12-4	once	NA	CASSLRGQPQHF
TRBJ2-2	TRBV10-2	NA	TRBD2	CASRATSGVNTGELFF
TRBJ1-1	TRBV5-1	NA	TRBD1	CASSPGQVLGTEAFF
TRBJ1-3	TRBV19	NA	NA	CASAGSSGNTIYF
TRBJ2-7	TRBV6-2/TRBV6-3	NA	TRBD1	CASSYSPTGPFEQYF
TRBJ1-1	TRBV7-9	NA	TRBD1	CASSSTGGGNTEAFF
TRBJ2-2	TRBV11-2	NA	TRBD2	CASSLNSGMRTGELFF